The TCR beta chain under discussion was sequenced for a study of CD8+ T cells in alopecia areata. Background on the study: Patients in the study were on tofacitinib for 6 to 18 months, then off it for 6 months. Study-level results: Amid tofacitinib therapy, many expanded lesional clones stayed present in scalp and blood. Sequenced scalp T cells also include alphabeta T cells resident in normal skin.

RNA, once extracted, was reverse transcribed into cDNA for use as the sequencing template. Sequencing was performed with immunoSEQ multiplex PCR; in TCRdb, only in-frame clones are kept and a portion is missing. The sample records 150,000 to 200,000 clones, less than 70% being singletons. Indicated treatment: oral pan-JAK inhibitor, 5-10 mg twice daily. PBMC-derived CD4+ and CD8+ T cells were sorted. Trimming took 1 base from V and 6 from J, leaving 20 bases between them. The CDR3 runs 16 residues. Germline V gives CDR1 GTSNPN, CDR2 SVGIG (reference sequence). Remarks on this clone: No antigen is known for it.

Here the sequenced sample was CD4+ T cells sorted from blood, taken between weeks 49 and 50, from a patient treated with tofacitinib. This TCR came from a human donor with alopecia areata. The rearrangement uses TRBV30 and TRBJ2-3; D might be TRBD2 (6 bases). The CDR3 here is CAWSEARPGTGDTQYF. CDR3 DNA: TGTGCCTGGAGTGAGGCTAGGCCAGGGACTGGGGATACGCAGTATTTT.